This T cell receptor beta chain was sequenced during a study of shared T cell receptors in the human thymus. Sequenced by immunoSEQ multiplex PCR; TCRdb stores in-frame clones only, minus some. The sample contains about 730,000 clones, 70% to 90% of which appear only once. Deletions cut 5 bases from V and 4 bases from J, with 18 bases between. The CDR3 loop spans 15 amino acids. Per the germline V gene, CDR1 is SGHNT and CDR2 is YYREEE (reference sequence). The data were also submitted as part of a second study, on human thymus T cells. That paper notes: Infants, healthy and Finnish, who were having corrective surgery for congenital heart defects served as donors. Resections removed during corrective heart surgery provided the thymus tissue used. Apparent skewing of V and J gene usage characterized both thymic and blood repertoires. Among unrelated individuals, related research reported thymic repertoires that overlapped highly.

Sequencing input: thymocytes. This sequence was found in a girl in the first two years of life with a congenital heart defect. This sequence joins TRBV5-4 and TRBJ1-1; D unresolved. DNA for the CDR3: TGTGCCAGCAGTATGAAGTGGGAGGGAGGCACTGAAGCTTTCTTT. Amino acid sequence: CASSMKWEGGTEAFF.